This record looks at one T cell receptor beta chain sequence and its context. Antigen unknown. Sequenced by immunoSEQ multiplex PCR; TCRdb stores in-frame clones only, minus some. The sample records roughly 150,000 clones, roughly 96% being singletons. This sample stems from a study of cytomegalovirus exposure and HLA in healthy donors. The CDR3 extends over 15 amino acids. Between the trimmed V and J ends, which lost 6 bases and 5 bases, there was a span of 16 bases. Germline CDR1 reads WSHSY; CDR2 reads SAAADI. Study results and limitations: Cytomegalovirus association was listed for 164 TCR beta chains.

This TCR derives from a woman aged 18-30 years in good health and CMV-seronegative. The chain couples TRBV10-2 to TRBJ1-4, with a tentative D call TRBD1 (6 bases). Sequencing was performed on PBMCs. In DNA, the CDR3 is TGCGCCAGCAGCCGCGTGGGGGGGGCGAATGAAAAACTGTTTTTT. Translating gives CASSRVGGANEKLFF.